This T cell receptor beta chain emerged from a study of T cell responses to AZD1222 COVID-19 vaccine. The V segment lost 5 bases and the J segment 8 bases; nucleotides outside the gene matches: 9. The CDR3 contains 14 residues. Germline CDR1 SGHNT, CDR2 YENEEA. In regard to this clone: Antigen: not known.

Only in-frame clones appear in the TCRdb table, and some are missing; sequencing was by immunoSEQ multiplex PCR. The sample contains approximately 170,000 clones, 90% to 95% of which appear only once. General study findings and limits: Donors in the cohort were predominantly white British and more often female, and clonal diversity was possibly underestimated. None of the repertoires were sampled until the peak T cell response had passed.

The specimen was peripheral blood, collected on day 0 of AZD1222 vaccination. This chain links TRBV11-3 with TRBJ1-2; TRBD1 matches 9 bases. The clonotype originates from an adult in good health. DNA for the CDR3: TGTGCCAGCAGCACCCGGGACAGGGAGGGCGGCTACACCTTC. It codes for CASSTRDREGGYTF.